A selection of T cell receptor beta chains follows, all from one sample in a study of T cell repertoires in cytomegalovirus infection. MiXCR was run by TCRdb on the reads, yielding one entry per CDR3 protein. The sample consists of 290,000 or so distinct CDR3 sequences, 9.6% of them appearing once. Sequencing input: PBMCs. These receptors all stem from a human donor in good health (CMV status not recorded). Some clones in this sample may be carry-over from other donors' samples. The CDR3 runs from the conserved cysteine through the conserved F or W. The order of the fields is D gene, clone size, J gene, V gene, CDR3 DNA, CDR3 protein. D genes are given only for firm matches. Size values are once, few and many counts, or a class for expanded clones, and some rows have none.

>NA|NA|TRBJ1-1|TRBV6-2/TRBV6-3
TGTGCCAGCAGTCGGACGGTTGAAGCTTTCTTT
CASSRTVEAFF
>TRBD1|many|TRBJ2-2|TRBV5-4
TGTGCCAGCAGCCCGGGACAGGGAAGAAGATCCGGGGAGCTGTTTTTT
CASSPGQGRRSGELFF
>TRBD1|few|TRBJ2-5|TRBV5-4
TGTGCCAGCAGCCCGAAGCAGGACAGGCAAGAGACCCAGTACTTC
CASSPKQDRQETQYF
>NA|many|TRBJ2-6|TRBV27
TGTGCCAGCATCCCCTTGCCCTCTGGGGCCAACGTCCTGACTTTC
CASIPLPSGANVLTF
>TRBD2|NA|TRBJ2-2|TRBV28
TGTGCCAGCAGTCCGTTCGCGGGGGGGCAGACCGGGGAGCTGTTTTTT
CASSPFAGGQTGELFF
>NA|few|TRBJ1-2|TRBV20-1
TGCAGTGCTAGATTCGGACTAGCCGCTTACTATGGCTACACCTTC
CSARFGLAAYYGYTF
>NA|many|TRBJ1-2|TRBV10-3
TGTGCCATCAGTGAGGGGACACCGGATGGCTACACCTTC
CAISEGTPDGYTF
>NA|many|TRBJ2-1|TRBV20-1
TGCAGTGCGACCGGGGCCGCAAGTGAGCAGTTCTTC
CSATGAASEQFF
>NA|many|TRBJ2-2|TRBV6-5
TGTGCCAGCAGCCGAGCCTTGGCCGGGGAGCTGTTTTTT
CASSRALAGELFF
>NA|few|TRBJ2-5|TRBV5-1
TGCGCCAGCAGCTTGGAGTCCGGTCAGACCTCAATCGGGACCCAGTACTTC
CASSLESGQTSIGTQYF
>TRBD1|many|TRBJ1-1|TRBV5-5
TGTGCCAGCAGTTACAGGGGGCAGGGCACTGAAGCTTTCTTT
CASSYRGQGTEAFF
>NA|few|TRBJ2-1|TRBV5-1
TGCGCCAGCGAAATGGGGGGCCACGATGAGCAGTTCTTC
CASEMGGHDEQFF
>NA|NA|TRBJ2-2|TRBV7-3
TGTGCCAGCAGCTTAACCCCCCAGGGCCCGAACACCGGGGAGCTGTTTTTT
CASSLTPQGPNTGELFF
>NA|NA|TRBJ1-2|TRBV9
TGTGACAGCAGCGTCAGACAGAACTATGGCTACACCTTC
CDSSVRQNYGYTF
>NA|NA|TRBJ2-1|TRBV29-1
TGCAGCGTTGGAAATGGGGGGGCTATGGGGGATGAGCAGTTCTTC
CSVGNGGAMGDEQFF
>TRBD2|many|TRBJ2-1|TRBV5-1
TGCGCCAGCAGCGAGCGGGGGTACAATGAGCAGTTCTTC
CASSERGYNEQFF
>TRBD1|NA|TRBJ2-4|TRBV20-1
TGCAGTGCCACTACCGGGACAGCCCTAGCCAAAAACATTCAGTACTTC
CSATTGTALAKNIQYF
>TRBD1|few|TRBJ2-3|TRBV28
TGTGCCAGCATGGGGACAGGGGGCTTAGATACGCAGTATTTT
CASMGTGGLDTQYF
>TRBD1|few|TRBJ2-5|TRBV28
TGTGCCAGCAGACCGACAGGGGGCTGGGAGACCCAGTACTTC
CASRPTGGWETQYF
>TRBD2|NA|TRBJ2-3|TRBV29-1
TGCAGTAGCAGGACTAGCGGGGGCACAGATACGCAGTATTTT
CSSRTSGGTDTQYF